This T cell receptor (beta chain) was sequenced in a study of T cell responses to AZD1222 COVID-19 vaccine. This CDR3 is built from 14 residues. The germline V and J ends were trimmed by 0 bases and 5 bases, with 11 bases remaining between them. The germline CDR1 and CDR2 sequences are MNHEY and SVGEGT. Remarks on this clone: The antigen remains unidentified.

Clones were read by immunoSEQ multiplex PCR, and TCRdb kept only the in-frame ones, dropping some. The top ten clones hold 2.3% of a sample with approximately 150,000 clones, about 91% of them seen once. General observations from the study: Spike-specific TCR breadth and depth both grew after two AZD1222 doses. Seropositive status at baseline applied to only six AZD1222 recipients. Most donors were white British, females outnumbered males, and clonal diversity was possibly underestimated. Vaccine-associated CD4 TCRs ranged over spike, dominating at 160-218 and 743-854.

V usage is TRBV6-2 or TRBV6-3 and J usage is TRBJ2-7, with D perhaps matching TRBD1 or TRBD2 (6 bases each). This receptor was obtained from an adult in good health. The sequencing here drew on peripheral blood, taken on day 0 of AZD1222 vaccination. CDR3 coding DNA: TGTGCCAGCAGTTACTCGACCGGGGGCAACGAGCAGTACTTC. Amino acid sequence: CASSYSTGGNEQYF.